The subject of this entry is one T cell receptor beta chain. Antigen unknown. These data belong to a study of beta chain features in type 1 diabetes. Study summary: The number of sorted cells examined across all samples was under 130,000,000. Study-wide results and limits: Among patients, naive, central memory and Treg TCRB repertoires appeared more similar than among healthy donors. cDNA-based sequencing might over-represent cells highly expressing TCR.

cDNA synthesis used the whole RNA isolate, giving expressed TCRB sequences. Measured with immunoSEQ multiplex PCR; TCRdb has only the in-frame clones, and not every one. The sample carries about 620,000 clones, roughly a sixth recorded once. The V end was cut by 7 bases, the J end by 4 bases, with 10 bases between. The CDR3 has 12 residues. Germline V lookup: CDR1 MDHEN, CDR2 SYDVKM. In total, each donor contributed a single heparinised blood draw that averaged approximately 120 mL. The receptor was isolated from a man aged 18 to 35 in good health. Sequenced: naive CD4+ T cells from blood. This chain uses TRBV28 with TRBJ1-2; D is unclear. The CDR3 sequence is CASTSKTYGYTF. The CDR3 nucleotides are TGTGCCAGCACCTCTAAGACCTATGGCTACACCTTC.